This TCR beta chain stems from a study of blood T cell repertoires in COVID-19. Study background: In each case, the material was cDNA or gDNA derived from T cells, B-cell-depleted T cells, or PBMCs.

CDR1 and CDR2 (germline): MNHEY, SVGEGT. The CDR3 loop spans 12 amino acids. Trimming removed 4 bases at V and 7 bases at J, with 10 bases between. In the study's own analysis: Estimation of nucleated cell counts relied on the amplification of reference gene primers. Data came from immunoSEQ multiplex PCR; TCRdb stores just in-frame clones and leaves some out. Clonal size and the V and J genes are those of that table, whereas D and trimming came from the DNA. In the table there are about 190,000 clones, roughly 80% of which are singletons. Specimen: peripheral blood. The chain carries TRBV6-2 or TRBV6-3 and TRBJ2-5, with a weak D call TRBD1 (5 bases). This TCR derives from a man between 60 and 75 years old with active or convalescent COVID-19. The CDR3 nucleotides read TGTGCCAGCAGTTCAGAGCAGGGGACCCAGTACTTC. Its protein product is CASSSEQGTQYF.